This T cell receptor (beta chain) is drawn from a study of shared clonotypes between healthy human individuals. Study context: Sampling drew on donors who were a couple of women and a few men aged 18 to 49.

The CDR3 sequence is 14 residues long. V gave up 3 bases and J gave up 0 bases, with 8 bases separating them. From germline, CDR1 is MNHEY and CDR2 SMNVEV (reference sequence). Study observations and caveats: Genetic and exposure-history diversity was limited by the small donor number.

A note on this clone: The antigen is undetermined.

Deep-level running was used for the assay. Sequencing was performed on unsorted PBMC DNA using ten immunoSEQ deep assay plates. Generated by immunoSEQ multiplex PCR, the TCRdb table keeps only in-frame clones and is missing some. The table includes around 530,000 clones, just over 75% detected once. The chain uses TRBV27 and TRBJ1-1, with D perhaps matching TRBD1 (5 bases). The TCR comes from a woman in her thirties or forties in good health. Some clones in this sample may be carry-over from other donors' samples. The sequenced material came from PBMCs. CDR3 loop: CASSFGGVNTEAFF. DNA of the CDR3: TGTGCCAGCAGTTTTGGGGGAGTGAACACTGAAGCTTTCTTT.